This record concerns one T cell receptor (beta chain) sequence. In the original workflow: Reference gene primer amplification gave estimated nucleated cell counts. This table comes from immunoSEQ multiplex PCR, and its TCRdb copy is limited to in-frame clones, with some not included. The V and J calls and clone size come from that table; D and trimming were worked out from the DNA. This sample has over 350,000 clones, with around 90% found just once. The CDR3 consists of 13 residues. Germline-derived CDR1 and CDR2 are SQVTM and ANQGSEA. Trimming stripped 4 bases from V and 6 bases from J, with 13 bases between. This entry is derived from a study of blood T cell repertoires in COVID-19. In the study overall: T cells, B-cell-depleted T cells, or PBMCs provided the cDNA or gDNA that served as material.

In terms of age and location, participants ranged from about 18 to 89 years and lived in fewer than 30 US areas. This clonotype originated in a woman aged 18-29 years with acute COVID-19. Sequenced: PBMCs or T cells enriched from blood (not recorded which). V is TRBV29-1 and J is TRBJ2-1; no firm D call. The DNA for the CDR3 is TGCAGCGTTGTGTTCACTCTAGGCAATGAGCAGTTCTTC. It encodes CSVVFTLGNEQFF.